This paragraph reports one T cell receptor beta chain. Here immunoSEQ multiplex PCR was the method, and the copy in TCRdb shows in-frame clones only, minus some. Found here are nearly 60,000 clones, more than 85% of them singletons; the top ten hold about 10%. Germline V lookup: CDR1 WSHSY, CDR2 SAAADI. Unmatched junction bases numbered 12, after V lost 7 bases and J lost 0 bases. This CDR3 contains 16 residues. In every patient, relapse followed autologous stem cell transplantation, while exposure to brentuximab vedotin differed. Classification of best responses gave complete response, partial response or progressive disease. The sample comes from a study of PD-1 blockade in classical Hodgkin lymphoma. Study details: Every 2 weeks, patients had 3 mg/kg nivolumab intravenously.

Source: peripheral blood mononuclear cells (PBMCs), taken before the second cycle of nivolumab. The sequence came from a human donor with classical Hodgkin lymphoma. The V call is TRBV10-2, the J call TRBJ2-7; 7 bases align to TRBD2. This CDR3 reads CASTRGVTASSYEQYF. The CDR3 coding sequence is TGCGCCAGCACCCGGGGGGTGACAGCGAGCTCCTACGAGCAGTACTTC.